These 17 T cell receptor beta chains originate from one sample sequenced in a study of blood T cell repertoires in COVID-19. Only in-frame clones appear in the TCRdb table, and some are missing; sequencing was by immunoSEQ multiplex PCR. The data hold 95,000 to 110,000 clones, with approximately 87% observed a single time. The sequenced sample was peripheral blood. The receptors derive from a human donor in a cohort sampled during active or convalescent COVID-19.

The CDR3 loop reads CASSAREGAVGEKLFF. CDR3 bases: TGTGCCAGCAGCGCACGAGAGGGGGCCGTAGGAGAAAAACTGTTTTTT. The chain is built from TRBV9 and TRBJ1-4; 7 nucleotides align to TRBD1. The J segment lost 8 bases and the V segment lost 3 bases, leaving 13 bases of the junction unmatched. This CDR3 spans 16 amino acids. Germline loops: CDR1 SGDLS, CDR2 YYNGEE.

The chain is built from TRBV7-6 and TRBJ2-3, with 11 bases matching TRBD1. From germline, CDR1 is SGHVS and CDR2 FNYEAQ. The CDR3 has 14 amino acids. J lost 6 bases, V lost 5 bases, and 4 bases had no gene match. The CDR3 here is CASSRDRGGDTQYF. In DNA form, the CDR3 reads TGTGCCAGCAGCAGGGACAGGGGGGGGGATACGCAGTATTTT. Together with reference TRBV7-6 and TRBJ2-3, the CDR3 gives the full variable domain: GAGVSQSPRYKVTKRGQDVALRCDPISGHVSLYWYRQALGQGPEFLTYFNYEAQQDKSGLPNDRFSAERPEGSISTLTIQRTEQRDSAMYRCASSRDRGGDTQYFGPGTRLTVL.

The chain carries TRBV5-1 and TRBJ1-5; D perhaps matches TRBD1 (6 bases). The ends were cut back, 4 bases at V and 5 bases at J, with 13 bases in the middle. The CDR3 loop spans 14 amino acids. CDR1 and CDR2 (germline): SGHRS, YFSETQ. CDR3 region: CASSRDKNDQPQHF. For the CDR3, the DNA is TGCGCCAGCAGCAGGGACAAGAATGATCAGCCCCAGCATTTT.

The chain is built from TRBV7-9 and TRBJ1-3, with unresolved D. The V and J ends lost 1 base and 7 bases respectively, with 8 bases between them. The CDR3 has 13 amino acids. Germline-derived CDR1 and CDR2 are SEHNR and FQNEAQ (reference sequence). The CDR3 sequence: CASSLGVANTIYF. The DNA of the CDR3 is TGTGCCAGCAGCTTAGGAGTAGCCAACACCATATATTTT.

J is TRBJ1-2 and V is TRBV3-1 (or the pseudogene TRBV3-2); TRBD1 agrees at 10 bases. Per germline, CDR1 LGHDT and CDR2 YNNKEL (reference sequence). V lost 4 bases, J lost 7 bases, and 3 bases stayed unmatched. This CDR3 has 13 residues. DNA of the CDR3: TGTGCCAGCAGCCGGGACAGGGGTAGTGGCTACACCTTC. Translated, it gives CASSRDRGSGYTF.

This clone has just a few counts. The chain recombines TRBV6-5 with TRBJ2-7; 9 bases line up with TRBD1. Trimming at V came to 6 bases and at J to 6 bases, leaving 9 bases not matched to a gene. The CDR3 loop spans 14 amino acids. Germline V gene lookup returns CDR1 MNHEY and CDR2 SVGAGI. CDR3 sequence (DNA): TGTGCCAGCAGCAGAGGACAGGGGCCTGCCGAGCAGTACTTC. Translated: CASSRGQGPAEQYF.

V and J are TRBV30 and TRBJ1-3; 7 bases align to TRBD1. Germline trimming cut 1 base from V and 2 bases from J; bases unmatched to any gene: 5. Germline CDR1 is GTSNPN and CDR2 is SVGIG (reference sequence). The CDR3 extends over 15 amino acids. CDR3 in amino acids: CAWSGDSNPGNTIYF. CDR3 sequence (DNA): TGTGCCTGGAGTGGGGACAGTAACCCTGGAAACACCATATATTTT.

About this clone itself: This sample includes further DNA sequences coding for the same CDR3. The chain recombines TRBV5-1 with TRBJ2-3; 13 nucleotides agree with TRBD2. V lost 4 bases, J lost 4 bases, and 3 bases stayed unmatched. CDR3 size: 15 residues. CDR1 and CDR2 from the germline V gene are SGHRS and YFSETQ. The CDR3 DNA sequence: TGCGCCAGCAGCCTCGGACTAGCGGGGGCAGATACGCAGTATTTT. This codes for CASSLGLAGADTQYF.

The V call is TRBV29-1, the J call TRBJ1-1; the D is unclear. Looked up from germline, CDR1 is SQVTM and CDR2 is ANQGSEA. This CDR3 spans 10 amino acids. V lost 8 bases and J lost 5, with 9 bases in between. The CDR3 reads CSPGRTEAFF. In DNA, the CDR3 is TGCAGCCCCGGGAGGACTGAAGCTTTCTTT.

The chain is built from TRBV5-8 and TRBJ1-1; 11 positions agree with TRBD1. CDR1 SGHTS and CDR2 YDEGEE come from the germline V gene. The CDR3 totals 14 residues. J was trimmed by 3 bases and V by 4 bases; bases with no gene match: 2. The CDR3 loop is CASSPGQGDTEAFF. In DNA, the CDR3 is TGTGCCAGCAGCCCGGGACAGGGGGACACTGAAGCTTTCTTT.

The chain couples TRBV2 to TRBJ2-5, with a possible D match to TRBD2 (7 bases). Germline lookup yields CDR1 SNHLY and CDR2 FYNNEI. The V end was cut by 4 bases, the J end by 3 bases, with 30 bases between. The CDR3 covers 20 residues. The DNA for the CDR3 is TGTGCCAGCAGTGGTCACCCCGAGGGGGGGCGCGCTGTATGGAAAGAGACCCAGTACTTC. Translating it yields CASSGHPEGGRAVWKETQYF.

V gene TRBV6-5 combines with J gene TRBJ1-1; D possibly corresponds to TRBD1 (6 bases). CDR1 is MNHEY and CDR2 is SVGAGI in the germline V gene. V lost 7 bases and J 6 bases, leaving 15 bases between the germline ends. This CDR3 is built from 13 residues. The CDR3 protein is CASTKGGSAEAFF. As DNA, the CDR3 is TGTGCCAGCACAAAGGGGGGGTCGGCTGAAGCTTTCTTT.

The CDR3 region has the DNA TGTGCCAGCAGTGACCTTCCAGGGGGCGGCGGTGGCTACACCTTC. Amino acids: CASSDLPGGGGGYTF. The gene calls are TRBV6-4 and TRBJ1-2; 8 nucleotides match TRBD1. V lost 2 bases to trimming and J lost 7 bases; unmatched junction nucleotides: 9. The CDR3 runs to 15 residues. Germline values: CDR1 MRHNA, CDR2 SNTAGT.

V gene TRBV7-2 combines with J gene TRBJ1-3, with TRBD1 matching 8 bases. CDR1 is SGHTA, CDR2 FQGNSA, per germline. This CDR3 contains 15 residues. V lost 5 bases, J lost 2 bases, and 5 bases stayed unmatched. The CDR3 nucleotides are TGTGCCAGCAGCCCAGGGGGCAAAGCTGGAAACACCATATATTTT. This sequence encodes CASSPGGKAGNTIYF.

The chain uses TRBV6-5 and TRBJ2-2; 8 nucleotides agree with TRBD2. CDR1 MNHEY and CDR2 SVGAGI come from the germline V gene. Losses at the gene ends were 6 bases for V and 9 bases for J; bases not matched to a gene: 12. The CDR3 loop spans 15 amino acids. The CDR3 reads CASSTGDAGGRELFF. For the CDR3, the DNA is TGTGCCAGCAGCACCGGGGACGCGGGAGGTCGGGAGCTGTTTTTT.

This clone was seen ten or more times. The chain has TRBV9 and TRBJ1-2, with TRBD1 matching 10 bases. Germline trimming cut 5 bases from V and 4 bases from J; bases unmatched to any gene: 5. This CDR3 comprises 14 residues. CDR1 is SGDLS and CDR2 is YYNGEE in the germline V gene. The chain's CDR3 is CASSRDRGGYGYTF. In DNA form, the CDR3 reads TGTGCCAGCAGTCGGGACAGGGGTGGCTATGGCTACACCTTC.

The CDR3 protein is CASSPGQLSGNTIYF. The CDR3, as DNA: TGCGCCAGCAGTCCGGGACAGCTCTCTGGAAACACCATATATTTT. J is TRBJ1-3 and V is TRBV5-1; TRBD1 matches 7 bases. V was pared by 5 bases and J by 0 bases, with 5 bases of the junction left unmatched. The CDR3 spans 15 residues. The germline V gene has CDR1 SGHRS and CDR2 YFSETQ.